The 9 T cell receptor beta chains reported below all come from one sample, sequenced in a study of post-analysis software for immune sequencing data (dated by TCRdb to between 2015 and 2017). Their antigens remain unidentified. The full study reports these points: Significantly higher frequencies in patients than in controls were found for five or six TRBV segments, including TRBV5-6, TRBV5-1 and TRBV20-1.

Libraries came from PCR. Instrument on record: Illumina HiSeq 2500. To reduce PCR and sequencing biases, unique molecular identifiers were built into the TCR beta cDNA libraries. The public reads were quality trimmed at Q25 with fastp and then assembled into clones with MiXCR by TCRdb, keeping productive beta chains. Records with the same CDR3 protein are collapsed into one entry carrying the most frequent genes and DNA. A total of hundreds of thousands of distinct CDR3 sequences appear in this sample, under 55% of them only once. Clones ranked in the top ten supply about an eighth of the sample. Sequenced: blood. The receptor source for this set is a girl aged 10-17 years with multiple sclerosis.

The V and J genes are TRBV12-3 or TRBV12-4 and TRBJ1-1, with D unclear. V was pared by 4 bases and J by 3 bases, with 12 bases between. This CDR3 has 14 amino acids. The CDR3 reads CASSSLGGDTEAFF. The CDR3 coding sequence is TGTGCCAGCAGTTCTTTGGGTGGGGACACTGAAGCTTTCTTT.

CDR3 region: CSASGTSVYSSYNEQFF. The CDR3 DNA reads as TGCAGTGCTTCCGGGACTAGCGTTTACTCCTCCTACAATGAGCAGTTCTTC. The rearrangement links TRBV20-1 to TRBJ2-1; 10 positions match TRBD2. The ends lost 5 bases at V and 0 bases at J; junction bases unmatched: 10. Germline-derived CDR1 and CDR2 are DFQATT and SNEGSKA (reference sequence). The CDR3 covers 17 residues.

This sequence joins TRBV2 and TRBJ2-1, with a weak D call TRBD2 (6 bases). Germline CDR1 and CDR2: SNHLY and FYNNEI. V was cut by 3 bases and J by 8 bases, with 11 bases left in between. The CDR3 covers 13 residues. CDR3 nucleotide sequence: TGTGCCAGCAGTGACTGGGGGGTACATGAGCAGTTCTTC. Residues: CASSDWGVHEQFF. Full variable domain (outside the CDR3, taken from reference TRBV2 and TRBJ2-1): EPEVTQTPSHQVTQMGQEVILRCVPISNHLYFYWYRQILGQKVEFLVSFYNNEISEKSEIFDDQFSVERPDGSNFTLKIRSTKLEDSAMYFCASSDWGVHEQFFGPGTRLTVL.

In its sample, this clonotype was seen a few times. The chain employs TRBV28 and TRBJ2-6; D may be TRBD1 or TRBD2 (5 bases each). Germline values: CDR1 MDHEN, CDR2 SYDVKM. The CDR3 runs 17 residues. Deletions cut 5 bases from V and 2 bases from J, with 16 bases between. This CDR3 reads CASSIVEGITGANVLTF. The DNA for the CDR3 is TGTGCCAGCAGTATAGTCGAGGGGATCACTGGGGCCAACGTCCTGACTTTC.

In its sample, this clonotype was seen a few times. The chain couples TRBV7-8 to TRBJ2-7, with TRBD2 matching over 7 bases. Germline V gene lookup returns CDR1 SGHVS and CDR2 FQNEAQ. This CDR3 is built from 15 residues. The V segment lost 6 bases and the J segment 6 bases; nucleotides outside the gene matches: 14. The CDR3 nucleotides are TGTGCCAGCAGTCGAGCTAGGCTAGCGGTCCGCGAGCAGTACTTC. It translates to CASSRARLAVREQYF.

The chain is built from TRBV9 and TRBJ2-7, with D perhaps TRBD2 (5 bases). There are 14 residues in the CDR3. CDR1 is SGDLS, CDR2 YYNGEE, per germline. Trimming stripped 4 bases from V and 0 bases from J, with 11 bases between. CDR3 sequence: CASSREGLSYEQYF. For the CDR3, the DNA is TGTGCCAGCAGCCGAGAGGGCCTCTCCTACGAGCAGTACTTC.

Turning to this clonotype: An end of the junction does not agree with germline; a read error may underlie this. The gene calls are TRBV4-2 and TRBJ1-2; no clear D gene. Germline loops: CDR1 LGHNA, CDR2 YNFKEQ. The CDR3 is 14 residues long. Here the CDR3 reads CASSQEMANCGYTF. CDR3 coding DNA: TGTGCCAGCAGCCAAGAAATGGCTAACTGTGGCTACACCTTC.

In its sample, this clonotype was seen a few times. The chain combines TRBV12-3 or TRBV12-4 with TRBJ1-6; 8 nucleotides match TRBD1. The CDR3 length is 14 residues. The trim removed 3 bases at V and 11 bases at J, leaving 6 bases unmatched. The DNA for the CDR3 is TGTGCCAGCAGTTTGGGCAGGGGGCTGGCACCCCTCCACTTT. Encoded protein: CASSLGRGLAPLHF.

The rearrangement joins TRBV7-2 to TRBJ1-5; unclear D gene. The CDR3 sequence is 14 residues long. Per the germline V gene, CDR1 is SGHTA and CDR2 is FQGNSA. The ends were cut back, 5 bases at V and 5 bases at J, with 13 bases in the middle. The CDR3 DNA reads TGTGCCAGCAGCCGTGGACGACGCGATCAGCCCCAGCATTTT. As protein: CASSRGRRDQPQHF.